The 12 T cell receptor beta chains presented below share a single source sample, sequenced in a study of T cell responses to AZD1222 COVID-19 vaccine. Profiled with immunoSEQ multiplex PCR; TCRdb holds only in-frame clones, not every one. In the table there are some 130,000 clones, around 93% of which are singletons. Specimen: peripheral blood, collected 28 days after the second AZD1222 dose. These receptors all stem from an adult who received the AZD1222 COVID-19 vaccine.

V and J are TRBV7-3 and TRBJ2-1; TRBD2 aligns across 8 bases. The CDR3 runs 19 residues. Germline V gene sequence: CDR1 SGHTA, CDR2 FQGTGA. The V segment lost 1 base and the J segment 3 bases; nucleotides outside the gene matches: 14. CDR3 sequence (DNA): TGTGCCAGCAGCTTAAGGGTTGGCGGGGGGCCGAGACTCTACAATGAGCAGTTCTTC. This codes for CASSLRVGGGPRLYNEQFF.

CDR3 in DNA: TGTGCTAGTGGTTTGGATTGGCGGGGGGGGGAGACCCAGTACTTC. The encoded protein is CASGLDWRGGETQYF. This sequence joins TRBV12-5 and TRBJ2-5; 9 nucleotides match TRBD2. CDR3 length: 15 amino acids. After removal of 1 base from V and 5 bases from J, the junction contained 5 bases not matched to a gene. CDR1 and CDR2 (germline): LGHNT, FRNRAP.

By share of the sample, this clone is medium-sized. The CDR3 DNA is TGTGCCAGCAGTGAAGCGCGTGCAGATACGCAGTATTTT. Its translation: CASSEARADTQYF. V gene TRBV2 combines with J gene TRBJ2-3; D ambiguous. CDR3 length: 13 amino acids. Germline-derived CDR1 and CDR2 are SNHLY and FYNNEI. With 0 bases removed from V and 4 bases from J, the gap between germline ends came to 5 bases.

The chain has TRBV5-1 and TRBJ2-1, with TRBD2 matching 10 bases. The CDR3 length is 15 residues. V trimming: 4 bases; J trimming: 7 bases; junction bases outside the gene matches: 8. The germline V gene has CDR1 SGHRS and CDR2 YFSETQ. CDR3 region: CASSRTGTSENEQFF. CDR3 nucleotide sequence: TGCGCCAGCAGCAGAACCGGGACTAGCGAAAATGAGCAGTTCTTC. Supplemented by reference TRBV5-1 and TRBJ2-1, the full variable domain reads KAGVTQTPRYLIKTRGQQVTLSCSPISGHRSVSWYQQTPGQGLQFLFEYFSETQRNKGNFPGRFSGRQFSNSRSEMNVSTLELGDSALYLCASSRTGTSENEQFFGPGTRLTVL.

CDR3 nucleotide sequence: TGTGCCAGCAGCAACAACAGGGGGACCCAGTACTTC. Translated: CASSNNRGTQYF. The V call is TRBV7-9, the J call TRBJ2-5, with 7 bases matching TRBD1. The CDR3 sequence is 12 residues long. Germline lookup yields CDR1 SEHNR and CDR2 FQNEAQ (reference sequence). Trimming cost V 5 bases and J 7 bases; bases outside gene matches: 4. Complete variable domain (other parts from reference TRBV7-9 and TRBJ2-5): DTGVSQNPRHKITKRGQNVTFRCDPISEHNRLYWYRQTLGQGPEFLTYFQNEAQLEKSRLLSDRFSAERPKGSFSTLEIQRTEQGDSAMYLCASSNNRGTQYFGPGTRLLVL.

This chain uses TRBV27 with TRBJ1-2, with D perhaps matching TRBD1 (5 bases). V was pared by 3 bases and J by 3 bases, with 17 bases between. Germline V gene data show CDR1 as MNHEY and CDR2 as SMNVEV (reference sequence). The CDR3 is 16 residues long. CDR3 coding DNA: TGTGCCAGCAGTTTTCTCACAGGCTTAGCCGACTATGGCTACACCTTC. Residues: CASSFLTGLADYGYTF.

This chain links TRBV18 with TRBJ1-6, with D perhaps matching TRBD1 (6 bases). The CDR3 extends over 15 amino acids. The germline V gene has CDR1 KGHSH and CDR2 LQKENI. Trimming removed 2 bases from V and 8 bases from J, with 13 bases in between. Written as DNA, the CDR3 is TGTGCCAGCTCACCAAGGGCAGGGGTGGATTCACCCCTCCACTTT. Protein product: CASSPRAGVDSPLHF.

V usage is TRBV4-1 and J usage is TRBJ2-1; 14 nucleotides align to TRBD2. V lost 4 bases, J lost 9 bases, and 5 bases stayed unmatched. The CDR3 consists of 15 residues. Germline CDR1 and CDR2: MGHRA and YSYEKL. The CDR3 bases are TGCGCCAGCAGCCCGACTAGCGGGGGGGCTTCTGAGCAGTTCTTC. This gives the protein CASSPTSGGASEQFF.

This clone was seen only once. V usage is TRBV6-5 and J usage is TRBJ1-5; 9 nucleotides agree with TRBD1. The CDR3 is 14 residues long. The germline CDR1 and CDR2 sequences are MNHEY and SVGAGI. V dropped 6 bases and J dropped 7; count of bases not matched to a gene: 7. CDR3 DNA: TGTGCCAGCAGGGCGACAGGGGGGCGGCAGCCCCAGCATTTT. Translating gives CASRATGGRQPQHF.

This chain uses TRBV27 with TRBJ1-6; 10 bases fit TRBD1. With 6 bases clipped from V and 8 bases from J, the junction kept 7 bases outside the gene matches. The length of the CDR3 is 15 residues. In germline, CDR1 is MNHEY, CDR2 SMNVEV (reference sequence). Here the CDR3 DNA reads TGTGCCAGCAGGCTCCGGGACAGGGGTTATTCACCCCTCCACTTT. It is translated as CASRLRDRGYSPLHF.

This chain links TRBV19 with TRBJ1-1; D not resolved. The CDR3 runs 13 residues. V was trimmed by 4 bases and J by 3 bases, leaving 9 bases between them. CDR1 LNHDA and CDR2 SQIVND come from the germline V gene (reference sequence). The CDR3 protein is CASSKGAYTEAFF. The CDR3 DNA follows: TGTGCCAGTAGTAAGGGAGCATACACTGAAGCTTTCTTT.

This sequence joins TRBV14 and TRBJ2-7, with 7 bases matching TRBD2. This CDR3 has 15 residues. Germline V CDR1 and CDR2: SGHDN, FVKESK. V dropped 4 bases and J dropped 4; count of bases not matched to a gene: 10. As DNA, the CDR3 is TGTGCCAGCAGCCCCAGACCCTCGCGGGGGTACGAGCAGTACTTC. It encodes CASSPRPSRGYEQYF.